This TCR beta chain was identified during a study of blood T cells in healthy people across ages. PCR was performed a second time for about 7 to 11 cycles using a sample-barcoded 5' primer and a J-beta primer mix. Every individual sample yielded 2.5 million or more paired-end reads (each containing CDR3). TCRdb analysed the 5' RACE reads with MiXCR anew, one entry per CDR3 protein. The sample holds 1,500,000 or so distinct CDR3 sequences; 40% to 45% are singletons and the top ten take 4%. The germline V and J ends were trimmed by 10 bases and 1 base, with 13 bases remaining between them. Germline lookup yields CDR1 MDHEN and CDR2 SYDVKM. The CDR3 runs to 13 residues.

This receptor was identified in a woman in her late teens or twenties in good health. V and J are TRBV28 and TRBJ1-2; D call uncertain. The material sequenced was blood. The CDR3 nucleotides are TGTGCCACGAAGTCCGTCAATAACTATGGCTACACCTTC. Translated, it gives CATKSVNNYGYTF.